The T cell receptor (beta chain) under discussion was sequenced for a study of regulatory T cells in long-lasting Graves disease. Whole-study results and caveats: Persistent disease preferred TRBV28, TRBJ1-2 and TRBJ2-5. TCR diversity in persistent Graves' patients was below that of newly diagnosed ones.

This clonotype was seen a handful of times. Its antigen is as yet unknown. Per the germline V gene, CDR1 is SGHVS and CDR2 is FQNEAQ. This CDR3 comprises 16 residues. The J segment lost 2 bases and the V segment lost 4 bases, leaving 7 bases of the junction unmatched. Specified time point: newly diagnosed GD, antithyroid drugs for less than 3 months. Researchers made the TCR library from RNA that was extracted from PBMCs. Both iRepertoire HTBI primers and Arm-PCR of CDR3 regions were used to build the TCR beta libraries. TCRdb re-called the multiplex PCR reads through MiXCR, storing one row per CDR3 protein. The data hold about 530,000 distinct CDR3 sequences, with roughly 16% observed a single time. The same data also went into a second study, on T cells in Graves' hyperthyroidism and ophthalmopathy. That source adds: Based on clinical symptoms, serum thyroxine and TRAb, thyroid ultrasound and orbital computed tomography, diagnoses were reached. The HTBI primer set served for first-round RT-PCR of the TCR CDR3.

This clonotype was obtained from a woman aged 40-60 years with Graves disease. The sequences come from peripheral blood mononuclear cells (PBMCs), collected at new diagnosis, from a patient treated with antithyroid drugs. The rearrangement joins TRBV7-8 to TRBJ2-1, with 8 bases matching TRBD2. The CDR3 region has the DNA TGTGCCAGCAGCTGGGTTGACGGGGGGGCCTACAATGAGCAGTTCTTC. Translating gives CASSWVDGGAYNEQFF.